Presented here are 10 T cell receptor beta chains from one specimen sequenced in a study of T cells in Graves' hyperthyroidism and ophthalmopathy. TCR beta CDR3 regions were amplified from RNA. The HTBI primer set drove a first-round RT-PCR of the TCR CDR3. TCRdb reprocessed the multiplex PCR reads via MiXCR and lists one record per CDR3 protein. Of under 400,000 distinct CDR3 sequences in the sample, roughly 25% were seen once. Sequenced material: blood. Every receptor here comes from a middle-aged man with Graves' hyperthyroidism.

V and J are TRBV19 and TRBJ2-1; maybe TRBD1 (5 bases). CDR1 is LNHDA, CDR2 SQIVND, per germline (reference sequence). The CDR3 runs 16 residues. Trimming removed 7 bases at V and 5 bases at J, with 21 bases between. CDR3 loop: CASNPVAGSYHNEQFF. As DNA, the CDR3 is TGTGCCAGTAATCCTGTGGCAGGGTCTTACCACAATGAGCAGTTCTTC.

This clonotype was found once. The chain is built from TRBV12-5 and TRBJ1-5, with TRBD1 matching 7 bases. Looked up from germline, CDR1 is LGHNT and CDR2 is FRNRAP. This CDR3 has 16 residues. J gave up 2 bases and V 6 bases, and 10 bases lay outside the gene matches. This CDR3 reads CASGWGGTVGNQPQHF. The CDR3 DNA reads as TGTGCTAGTGGCTGGGGGGGGACAGTAGGCAATCAGCCCCAGCATTTT.

The table lists this clonotype with many counts. The chain carries TRBV5-1 and TRBJ2-1; 11 bases map to TRBD2. Unmatched junction bases numbered 7, after V lost 4 bases and J lost 7 bases. Germline-derived CDR1 and CDR2 are SGHRS and YFSETQ. The CDR3 consists of 15 residues. The CDR3 nucleotides read TGCGCCAGCAGCCCCGGGACTAGCGGATTTAATGAGCAGTTCTTC. Its protein product is CASSPGTSGFNEQFF.

This clonotype was seen many times. The rearrangement links TRBV6-1 to TRBJ2-7; D is undetermined. Per the germline V gene, CDR1 is MNHNS and CDR2 is SASEGT. The CDR3 has 12 amino acids. V shed 3 bases and J shed 2 bases, with 5 bases lying between them. CDR3 protein: CASSEGTYEQYF. For the CDR3, the DNA is TGTGCCAGCAGTGAGGGGACCTACGAGCAGTACTTC.

This chain joins TRBV6-2 or TRBV6-3 and TRBJ1-4; the D gene is possibly TRBD1 (5 bases). The CDR3 contains 15 residues. V gave up 7 bases and J gave up 4 bases, with 16 bases separating them. Germline values: CDR1 MNHEY, CDR2 SVGEGT. The CDR3 is CASKVSGQGNEKLFF. DNA of the CDR3: TGTGCCAGCAAAGTCTCGGGCCAGGGTAATGAAAAACTGTTTTTT.

This clonotype was observed a handful of times. This chain joins TRBV29-1 and TRBJ2-1; D is unclear. The CDR3 covers 12 residues. Looked up from germline, CDR1 is SQVTM and CDR2 is ANQGSEA. V shed 1 base and J shed 9 bases, with 10 bases lying between them. CDR3 residues: CSVEALVGEQFF. Written as DNA, the CDR3 is TGCAGCGTTGAAGCCCTAGTGGGTGAGCAGTTCTTC.

This clonotype was picked up many times. V and J are TRBV28 and TRBJ2-5; the D gene is possibly TRBD1 (5 bases). The V end lost 4 bases, the J end lost 7 bases, and 19 bases lay between the germline ends. This CDR3 is built from 15 residues. Germline lookup yields CDR1 MDHEN and CDR2 SYDVKM. The CDR3 nucleotides read TGTGCCAGCAGTTCGATGGTCAGGGTCAAGAGGACCCAGTACTTC. Protein: CASSSMVRVKRTQYF.

This clonotype came up a few times. The chain carries TRBV18 and TRBJ1-5; TRBD1 might be the D (5 bases). V was trimmed by 6 bases and J by 7 bases, leaving 13 bases between them. Germline lookup yields CDR1 KGHSH and CDR2 LQKENI. The CDR3 runs 13 residues. For the CDR3, the DNA is TGTGCCAGCTCGGCGCACCGGGGGCAGCCCCAGCATTTT. Encoded protein: CASSAHRGQPQHF.

The V call is TRBV20-1, the J call TRBJ2-5; 12 nucleotides line up with TRBD1. V shed 6 bases, J shed 4 bases, and the junction held 6 bases outside the gene matches. The CDR3 extends over 14 amino acids. Per germline, CDR1 DFQATT and CDR2 SNEGSKA (reference sequence). CDR3 amino acids: CSATGQGAGETQYF. CDR3 in DNA: TGCAGTGCAACGGGACAGGGGGCGGGAGAGACCCAGTACTTC.

The V gene is TRBV12-5, the J gene TRBJ1-1; 8 bases map to TRBD1. CDR1 is LGHNT and CDR2 is FRNRAP in the germline V gene. There are 13 residues in the CDR3. The trim removed 6 bases at V and 5 bases at J, leaving 5 bases unmatched. The CDR3 protein is CASGFDRGTEAFF. In DNA form, the CDR3 reads TGTGCTAGTGGATTCGACAGGGGTACTGAAGCTTTCTTT.